This entry lists 16 T cell receptor beta chains sequenced from one sample in a study of cytomegalovirus exposure and HLA in healthy donors. Amplification used 60 Vbeta primers and 13 Jbeta primers. Clones were read by immunoSEQ multiplex PCR, and TCRdb kept only the in-frame ones, dropping some. The repertoire holds some 120,000 clones, less than 80% seen once, with about 2.2% in the top ten. Sequencing was done on a sample of PBMCs. The receptors originated from a woman aged 30 to 39 in good health and CMV-seronegative.

This clone has just one count. The rearrangement uses TRBV6-1 and TRBJ1-6; D uncertain. Trimming removed 2 bases from V and 9 bases from J, with 8 bases in between. Per germline, CDR1 MNHNS and CDR2 SASEGT. The CDR3 is made up of 13 amino acids. The CDR3 bases are TGTGCCAGCAGTGAAAAGCGGGGTTCACCCCTCCACTTT. Translating gives CASSEKRGSPLHF.

This clone was detected a few times. The rearrangement joins TRBV5-1 to TRBJ2-1; D remains unclear. Trimming cost V 4 bases and J 4 bases, with 15 bases left between them. The germline gives CDR1 SGHRS, CDR2 YFSETQ. The CDR3 runs to 15 residues. This chain's CDR3 is CASSHSESGYNEQFF. For the CDR3, the DNA is TGCGCCAGCAGCCATTCAGAATCGGGTTACAATGAGCAGTTCTTC.

The sample holds one count of this clone. This chain uses TRBV7-2 with TRBJ2-7; 8 bases are shared with TRBD2. Unmatched junction bases numbered 6, after V lost 6 bases and J lost 2 bases. CDR1 SGHTA and CDR2 FQGNSA come from the germline V gene. CDR3 length: 14 residues. In DNA form, the CDR3 reads TGTGCCAGCAGTTTAATGACTAGCGCCTACGAGCAGTACTTC. Translated: CASSLMTSAYEQYF.

J is TRBJ2-3 and V is TRBV11-2; 7 bases match TRBD2. The V segment lost 1 base and the J segment 3 bases; nucleotides outside the gene matches: 10. The germline gives CDR1 SGHAT, CDR2 FQNNGV. The CDR3 loop spans 17 amino acids. CDR3: CASSLAASGKGTDTQYF. The CDR3 DNA sequence: TGTGCCAGCAGCTTAGCCGCGAGCGGGAAAGGGACAGATACGCAGTATTTT.

V usage is TRBV5-6 and J usage is TRBJ1-2, with unresolved D. The ends were cut back, 1 base at V and 2 bases at J, with 6 bases in the middle. Germline-derived CDR1 and CDR2 are SGHDT and YYEEEE. CDR3 size: 13 residues. Here the CDR3 reads CASSLNSNYGYTF. The DNA of the CDR3 is TGTGCCAGCAGCTTGAACAGCAACTATGGCTACACCTTC.

The chain couples TRBV27 to TRBJ1-2; D unclear. Trimming took 0 bases from V and 4 from J, leaving 6 bases between them. The germline CDR1 and CDR2 sequences are MNHEY and SMNVEV (reference sequence). The CDR3 extends over 13 amino acids. Here the CDR3 DNA reads TGTGCCAGCAGTTTATCAGCTTTCTATGGCTACACCTTC. This gives the protein CASSLSAFYGYTF.

The J gene is TRBJ1-2, the V gene TRBV5-1; 7 positions agree with TRBD1. In germline, CDR1 is SGHRS, CDR2 YFSETQ. The junction had 4 bases not matched to a gene; V was cut back by 2 bases and J by 6 bases. The CDR3 is 13 residues long. The chain's CDR3 is CASSLTGANGYTF. The CDR3, as DNA: TGCGCCAGCAGCTTAACAGGGGCTAATGGCTACACCTTC. The full variable domain, rest sourced from reference TRBV5-1 and TRBJ1-2, is KAGVTQTPRYLIKTRGQQVTLSCSPISGHRSVSWYQQTPGQGLQFLFEYFSETQRNKGNFPGRFSGRQFSNSRSEMNVSTLELGDSALYLCASSLTGANGYTFGSGTRLTVV.

This chain joins TRBV7-2 and TRBJ2-1, with D possibly matching TRBD1 (5 bases). The V end was cut by 5 bases, the J end by 13 bases, with 18 bases between. Germline values: CDR1 SGHTA, CDR2 FQGNSA. This CDR3 is 13 amino acids long. CDR3 bases: TGTGCCAGCAGCCCTGCCAAGGGGCTGGAACAGTTCTTC. It translates to CASSPAKGLEQFF.

This chain uses TRBV30 with TRBJ1-6, with 7 nucleotides matching TRBD1. Looked up from germline, CDR1 is GTSNPN and CDR2 is SVGIG (reference sequence). Losses at the gene ends were 4 bases for V and 0 bases for J; bases not matched to a gene: 12. The CDR3 has 18 amino acids. The CDR3 sequence: CAWTPGQPFSSYNSPLHF. The CDR3 region has the DNA TGTGCCTGGACCCCGGGACAGCCATTCAGCTCCTATAATTCACCCCTCCACTTT.

The chain links TRBV2 to TRBJ2-3; TRBD2 matches at 8 bases. With V trimmed by 1 base and J by 2 bases, 5 bases remained unmatched. This CDR3 region has 16 residues. Germline-derived CDR1 and CDR2 are SNHLY and FYNNEI. The CDR3 loop is CASSEGTSWDTDTQYF. The CDR3 bases are TGTGCCAGCAGTGAAGGGACTAGCTGGGACACAGATACGCAGTATTTT.

The chain recombines TRBV11-3 with TRBJ2-1; 10 bases agree with TRBD2. The length of the CDR3 is 15 residues. The V and J ends lost 4 bases and 2 bases, in that order; junction bases with no gene match: 2. Germline CDR1 reads SGHNT; CDR2 reads YENEEA. The chain's CDR3 is CASSSTSGPYNEQFF. The CDR3 region has the DNA TGTGCCAGCAGCTCGACTAGCGGGCCCTACAATGAGCAGTTCTTC.

V gene TRBV5-6 combines with J gene TRBJ1-3; a possible D gene is TRBD1 (6 bases). Germline-derived CDR1 and CDR2 are SGHDT and YYEEEE. V gave up 2 bases and J gave up 9 bases, with 24 bases separating them. The CDR3 contains 17 residues. The DNA for the CDR3 is TGTGCCAGCAGCTTTGGGACGGGACAAGTACGCGTGGGCACCATATATTTT. Protein: CASSFGTGQVRVGTIYF.

This clone was counted only a few times. This rearrangement joins TRBV13 to TRBJ2-7; tentative D call: TRBD1 (6 bases). This CDR3 is built from 15 residues. Germline CDR1 is PRHDT and CDR2 is FYEKMQ (reference sequence). The ends were cut back, 1 base at V and 1 base at J, with 11 bases in the middle. DNA for the CDR3: TGTGCCAGCAGCTTAGCCGGACAGCTATCCTACGAGCAGTACTTC. It is translated as CASSLAGQLSYEQYF.

V is TRBV19 and J is TRBJ2-1; D ambiguous. The germline gives CDR1 LNHDA, CDR2 SQIVND (reference sequence). CDR3 size: 15 residues. Trimming removed 1 base from V and 6 bases from J, with 13 bases in between. The CDR3 sequence: CASSIALVWVNEQFF. The CDR3 DNA reads as TGTGCCAGTAGTATAGCCCTAGTATGGGTCAATGAGCAGTTCTTC.

This CDR3 reads CASSGRTGGVNTEAFF. The CDR3 nucleotides are TGTGCCAGCAGTGGACGGACAGGGGGCGTGAACACTGAAGCTTTCTTT. V usage is TRBV25-1 and J usage is TRBJ1-1; TRBD1 aligns across 11 bases. This CDR3 is 16 amino acids long. In germline, CDR1 is MGHDK, CDR2 SYGVNS. With 4 bases clipped from V and 0 bases from J, the junction kept 4 bases outside the gene matches.

The chain combines TRBV19 with TRBJ1-1, with 7 bases matching TRBD1. Germline V CDR1 and CDR2: LNHDA, SQIVND (reference sequence). J lost 5 bases, V lost 0 bases, and 12 bases had no gene match. The CDR3 spans 17 residues. Written as DNA, the CDR3 is TGTGCCAGTAGTATAGATTCTCGCAGGGCCAGGGGGACTGAAGCTTTCTTT. It specifies CASSIDSRRARGTEAFF.